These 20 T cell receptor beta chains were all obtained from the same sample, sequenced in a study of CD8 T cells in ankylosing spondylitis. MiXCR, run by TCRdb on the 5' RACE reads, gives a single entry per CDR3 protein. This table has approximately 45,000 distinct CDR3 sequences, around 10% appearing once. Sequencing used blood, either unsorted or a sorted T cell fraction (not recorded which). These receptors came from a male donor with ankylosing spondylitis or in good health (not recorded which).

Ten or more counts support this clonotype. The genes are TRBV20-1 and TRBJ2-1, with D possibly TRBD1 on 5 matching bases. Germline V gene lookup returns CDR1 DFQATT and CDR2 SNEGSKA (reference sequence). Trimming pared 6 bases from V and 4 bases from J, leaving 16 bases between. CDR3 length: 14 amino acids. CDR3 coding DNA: TGCAGTGCCATCGGACACCTCGAATACAATGAGCAGTTCTTC. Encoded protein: CSAIGHLEYNEQFF.

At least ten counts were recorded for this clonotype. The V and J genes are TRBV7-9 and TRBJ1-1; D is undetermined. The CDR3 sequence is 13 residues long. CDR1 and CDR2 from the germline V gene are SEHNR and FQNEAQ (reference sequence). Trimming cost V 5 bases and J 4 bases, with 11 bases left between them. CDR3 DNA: TGTGCCAGCAGCACCGAGGGTGCCACTGAAGCTTTCTTT. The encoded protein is CASSTEGATEAFF.

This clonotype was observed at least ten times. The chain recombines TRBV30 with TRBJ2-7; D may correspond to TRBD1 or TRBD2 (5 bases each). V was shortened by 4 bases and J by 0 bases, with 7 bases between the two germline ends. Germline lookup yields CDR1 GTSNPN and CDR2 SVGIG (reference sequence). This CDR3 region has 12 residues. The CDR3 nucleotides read TGTGCCTGGACAGGGAGCTCCTACGAGCAGTACTTC. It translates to CAWTGSSYEQYF.

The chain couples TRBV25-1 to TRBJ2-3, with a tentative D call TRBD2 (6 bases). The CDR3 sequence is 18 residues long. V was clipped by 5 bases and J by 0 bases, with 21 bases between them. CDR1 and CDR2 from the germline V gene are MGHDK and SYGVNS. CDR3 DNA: TGTGCCAGCAGTAGCGTATCCGTTCGGGGGTCTAGCACAGATACGCAGTATTTT. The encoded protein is CASSSVSVRGSSTDTQYF.

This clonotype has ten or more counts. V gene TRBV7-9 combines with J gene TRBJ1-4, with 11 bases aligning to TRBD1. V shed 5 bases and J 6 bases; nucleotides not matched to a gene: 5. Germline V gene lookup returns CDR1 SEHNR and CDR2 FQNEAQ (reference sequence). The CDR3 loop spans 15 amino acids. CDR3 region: CASSPGQGADEKLFF. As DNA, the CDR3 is TGTGCCAGCAGCCCCGGACAGGGGGCAGATGAAAAACTGTTTTTT.

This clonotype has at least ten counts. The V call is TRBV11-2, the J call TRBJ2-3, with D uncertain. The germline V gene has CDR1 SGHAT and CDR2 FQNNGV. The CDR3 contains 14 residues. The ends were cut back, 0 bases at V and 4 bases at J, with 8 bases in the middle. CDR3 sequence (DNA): TGTGCCAGCAGCTTAGATTCAGCGTCAGATACGCAGTATTTT. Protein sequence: CASSLDSASDTQYF.

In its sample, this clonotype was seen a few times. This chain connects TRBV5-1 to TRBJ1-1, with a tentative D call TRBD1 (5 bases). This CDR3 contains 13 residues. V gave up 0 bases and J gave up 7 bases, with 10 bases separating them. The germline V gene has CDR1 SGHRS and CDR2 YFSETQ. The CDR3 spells CASSLGTTNEAFF. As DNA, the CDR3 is TGCGCCAGCAGCTTGGGGACAACTAATGAAGCTTTCTTT.

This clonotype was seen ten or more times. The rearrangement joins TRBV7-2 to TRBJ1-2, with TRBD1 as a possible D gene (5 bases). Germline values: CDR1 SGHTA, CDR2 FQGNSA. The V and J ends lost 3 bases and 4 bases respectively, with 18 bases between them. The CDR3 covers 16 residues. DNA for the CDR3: TGTGCCAGCAGCTTGGGCGATGGGGCTCCGGTCTATGGCTACACCTTC. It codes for CASSLGDGAPVYGYTF.

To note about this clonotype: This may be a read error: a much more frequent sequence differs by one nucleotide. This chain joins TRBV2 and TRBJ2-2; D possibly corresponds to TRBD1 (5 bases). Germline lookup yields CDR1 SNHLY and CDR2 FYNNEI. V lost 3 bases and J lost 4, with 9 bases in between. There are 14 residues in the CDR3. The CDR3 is CASSEAGSTGELFF. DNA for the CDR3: TGTGCCAGCAGTGAGGCAGGGTCCACCGGGGAGCTGTTTTTT.

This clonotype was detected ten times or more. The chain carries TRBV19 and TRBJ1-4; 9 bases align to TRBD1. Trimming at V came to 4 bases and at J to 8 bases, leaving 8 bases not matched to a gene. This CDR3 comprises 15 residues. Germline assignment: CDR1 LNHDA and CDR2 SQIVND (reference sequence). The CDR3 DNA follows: TGTGCCAGTAGTAAACAGGGGGCCCGGCCAGAAAAACTGTTTTTT. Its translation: CASSKQGARPEKLFF.

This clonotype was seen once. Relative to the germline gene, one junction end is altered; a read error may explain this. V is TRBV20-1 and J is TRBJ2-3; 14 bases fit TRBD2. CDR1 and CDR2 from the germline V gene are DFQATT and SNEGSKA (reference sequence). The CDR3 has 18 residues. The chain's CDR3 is CCALPYRLAGGPTDTQYF. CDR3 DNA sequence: TGCTGTGCCCTCCCTTACCGACTAGCGGGGGGGCCTACAGATACGCAGTATTTT.

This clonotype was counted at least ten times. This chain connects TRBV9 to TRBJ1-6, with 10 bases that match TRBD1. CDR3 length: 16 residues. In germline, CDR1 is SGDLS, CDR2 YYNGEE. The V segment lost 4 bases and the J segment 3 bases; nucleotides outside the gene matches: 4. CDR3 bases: TGTGCCAGCAGCCCAGGACAGGGGGACTATAATTCACCCCTCCACTTT. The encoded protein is CASSPGQGDYNSPLHF.

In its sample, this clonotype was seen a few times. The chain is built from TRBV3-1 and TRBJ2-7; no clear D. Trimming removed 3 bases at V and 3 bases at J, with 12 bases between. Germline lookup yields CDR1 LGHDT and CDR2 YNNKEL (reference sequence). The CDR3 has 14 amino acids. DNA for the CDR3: TGTGCCAGCAGCCATGACCGCCGCCTCTACGAGCAGTACTTC. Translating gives CASSHDRRLYEQYF.

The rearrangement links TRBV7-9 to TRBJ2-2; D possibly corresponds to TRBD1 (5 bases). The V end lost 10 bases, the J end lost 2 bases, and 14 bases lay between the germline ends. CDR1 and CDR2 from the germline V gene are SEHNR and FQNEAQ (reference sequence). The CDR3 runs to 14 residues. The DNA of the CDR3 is TGTGCCAATTCCCCGCGGACAAACACCGGGGAGCTGTTTTTT. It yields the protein CANSPRTNTGELFF.

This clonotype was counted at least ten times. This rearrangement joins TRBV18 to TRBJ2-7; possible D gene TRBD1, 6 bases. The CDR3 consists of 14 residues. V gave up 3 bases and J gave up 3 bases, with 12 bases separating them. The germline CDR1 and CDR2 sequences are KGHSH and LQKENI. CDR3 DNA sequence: TGTGCCAGCTCACCGACAAGGGGGAACTACGAGCAGTACTTC. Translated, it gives CASSPTRGNYEQYF.

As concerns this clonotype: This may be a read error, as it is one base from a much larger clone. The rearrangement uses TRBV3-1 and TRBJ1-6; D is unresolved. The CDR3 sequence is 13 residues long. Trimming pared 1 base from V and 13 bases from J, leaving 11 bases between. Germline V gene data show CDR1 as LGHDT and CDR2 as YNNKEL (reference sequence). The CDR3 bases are TGTGCCAGCAGCCAAGGCGTGTGGGCCCCCCTCCACTTT. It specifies CASSQGVWAPLHF.

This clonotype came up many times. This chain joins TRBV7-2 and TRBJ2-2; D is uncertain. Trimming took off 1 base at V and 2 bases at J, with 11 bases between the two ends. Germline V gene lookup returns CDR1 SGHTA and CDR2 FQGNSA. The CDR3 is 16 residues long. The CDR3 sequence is CASSLEFSLNTGELFF. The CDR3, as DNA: TGTGCCAGCAGCTTAGAGTTTTCTTTAAACACCGGGGAGCTGTTTTTT.

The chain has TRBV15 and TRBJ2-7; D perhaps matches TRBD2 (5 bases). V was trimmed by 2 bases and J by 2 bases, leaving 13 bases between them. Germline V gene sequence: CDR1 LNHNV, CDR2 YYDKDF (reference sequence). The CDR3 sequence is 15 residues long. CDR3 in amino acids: CATSRPGGRPYEQYF. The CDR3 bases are TGTGCCACCAGCAGACCCGGAGGCAGACCCTACGAGCAGTACTTC.

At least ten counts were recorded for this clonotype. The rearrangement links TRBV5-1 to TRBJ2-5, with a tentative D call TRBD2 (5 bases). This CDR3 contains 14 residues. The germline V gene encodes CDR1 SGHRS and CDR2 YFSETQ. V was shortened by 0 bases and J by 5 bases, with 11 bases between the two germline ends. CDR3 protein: CASSLGPGEETQYF. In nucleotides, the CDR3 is TGCGCCAGCAGCTTGGGCCCTGGGGAGGAGACCCAGTACTTC.

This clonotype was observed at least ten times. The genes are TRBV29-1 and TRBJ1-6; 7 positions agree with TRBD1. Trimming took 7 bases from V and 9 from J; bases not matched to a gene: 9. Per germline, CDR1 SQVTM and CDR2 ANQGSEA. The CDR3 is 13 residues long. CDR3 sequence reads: CSALRGGVSPLHF. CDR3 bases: TGCAGCGCGCTCAGGGGGGGGGTTTCACCCCTCCACTTT.